Reported below is one TCR beta chain. The antigen remains undetermined. Oncomine TCR Beta short-read sequencing was applied to DNA from cultured CD4+ T cells. MiXCR was run by TCRdb on the PCR reads, yielding one entry per CDR3 protein. The table lists some 4,000 distinct CDR3 sequences, around 26% of them singletons, with approximately 30% in the top ten. The data were obtained in a study of vaccination and CD4 T cells after COVID-19. Whole-study context: Ranging from 14 to 241, the interval between dose two and post-vaccine sampling had a median of approximately 70 days. The stimulating agents, overlapping spike peptides, came from SARS-CoV-2, HCoV-NL63, HCoV-OC43 and HCoV-229E.

V lost 3 bases and J lost 4; bases outside the gene matches: 6. The CDR3 extends over 14 amino acids. Germline loops: CDR1 SGHNT, CDR2 YYREEE (reference sequence). Sample treatment: roughly ten-day PBMC culture with coronavirus spike peptide pools or control peptides (ViraFEST assay). The sample comprised CD4+ T cells from blood, cultured in vitro. This TCR derives from a human donor who had recovered from COVID-19. The chain combines TRBV5-4 with TRBJ2-5; 7 bases align to TRBD1. DNA for the CDR3: TGTGCCAGCAGCTCCAACAGGGGACGAGAGACCCAGTACTTC. It encodes CASSSNRGRETQYF.